This TCR beta chain derives from a study of tumor-infiltrating lymphocytes in primary liver carcinoma. Study findings and constraints: Just about 7-25% of leading clones were found in every one of five regions.

V shed 6 bases and J shed 15 bases, with 24 bases lying between them. CDR1 is MNHEY and CDR2 is SVGEGT in the germline V gene. The CDR3 has 14 amino acids. DNA and RNA were both co-extracted from about 20-30 mg of bulk tissue that had not been sorted. TCR beta cDNA was reverse-transcribed from roughly 520 ng of total RNA. The reaction used a constant-region primer and ProtoScript II reverse transcriptase. Amplification in three nested multiplex PCR rounds with slightly modified ARM-PCR gave rise to TCR beta libraries. Investigators reported that the first two PCR rounds, at around 10 cycles each, used TRBV1-TRBV30 forward primers with a C-beta reverse primer. A single record per CDR3 protein comes from TCRdb applying MiXCR to the multiplex PCR reads. This table has fewer than 75,000 distinct CDR3 sequences, over 60% appearing once. As for this clonotype: Its antigen remains unknown.

This sequence joins TRBV6-2 or TRBV6-3 and TRBJ2-1; TRBD2 might be the D (6 bases). The sample taken for sequencing was liver tumor tissue from sampling region 4. As for subset: tumor region T4, right-lateral pole. The origin of this receptor is a man aged 35 to 55 with primary liver carcinoma and hepatitis B virus infection. CDR3 sequence: CASRASGRRDERFF. CDR3 DNA sequence: TGTGCCAGCAGGGCCAGTGGTCGGCGGGATGAACGGTTCTTC.